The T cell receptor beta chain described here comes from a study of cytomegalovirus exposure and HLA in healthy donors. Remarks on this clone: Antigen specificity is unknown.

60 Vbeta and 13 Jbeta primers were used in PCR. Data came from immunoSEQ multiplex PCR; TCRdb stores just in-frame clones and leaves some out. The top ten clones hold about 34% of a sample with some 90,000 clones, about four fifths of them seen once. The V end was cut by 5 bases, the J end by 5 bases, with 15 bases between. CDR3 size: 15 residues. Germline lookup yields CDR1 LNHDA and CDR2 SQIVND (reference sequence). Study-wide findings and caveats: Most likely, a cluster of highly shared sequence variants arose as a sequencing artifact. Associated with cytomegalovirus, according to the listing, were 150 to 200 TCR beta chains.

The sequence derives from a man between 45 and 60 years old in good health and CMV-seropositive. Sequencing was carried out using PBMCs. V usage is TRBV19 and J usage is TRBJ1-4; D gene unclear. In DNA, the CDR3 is TGTGCCAGTAGTGCCTACCTACTACCGAATGAAAAACTGTTTTTT. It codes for CASSAYLLPNEKLFF. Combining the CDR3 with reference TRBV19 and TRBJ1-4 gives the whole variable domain DGGITQSPKYLFRKEGQNVTLSCEQNLNHDAMYWYRQDPGQGLRLIYYSQIVNDFQKGDIAEGYSVSREKKESFPLTVTSAQKNPTAFYLCASSAYLLPNEKLFFGSGTQLSVL.